This entry concerns a single T cell receptor (beta chain). Its target is unknown. A multiplex PCR was run with 60 Vbeta primers and 13 Jbeta primers. Sequencing used immunoSEQ multiplex PCR; TCRdb keeps in-frame clones, though not all of them. The sample carries approximately 100,000 clones, 9.5% to 13% recorded once. These data originate in a study of cytomegalovirus exposure and HLA in healthy donors. The CDR3 covers 13 residues. V shed 3 bases, J shed 8 bases, and the junction held 4 bases outside the gene matches. Germline-derived CDR1 and CDR2 are LNHDA and SQIVND (reference sequence). Study results and caveats: HLA alleles were associated with 15,000 to 20,000 TCR beta sequences in a later analysis at 0.05 false discovery rate. When the data were analyzed later, several of the most significant clusters appeared to be linked to common viral pathogens.

The clonotype comes from a man aged 35 to 55 in good health and CMV-seropositive. What was sequenced was PBMCs. The chain uses TRBV19 and TRBJ2-1; TRBD2 agrees at 7 bases. The CDR3 is CASSIGTIYEQFF. The CDR3 DNA is TGTGCCAGTAGTATTGGGACTATTTATGAGCAGTTCTTC.